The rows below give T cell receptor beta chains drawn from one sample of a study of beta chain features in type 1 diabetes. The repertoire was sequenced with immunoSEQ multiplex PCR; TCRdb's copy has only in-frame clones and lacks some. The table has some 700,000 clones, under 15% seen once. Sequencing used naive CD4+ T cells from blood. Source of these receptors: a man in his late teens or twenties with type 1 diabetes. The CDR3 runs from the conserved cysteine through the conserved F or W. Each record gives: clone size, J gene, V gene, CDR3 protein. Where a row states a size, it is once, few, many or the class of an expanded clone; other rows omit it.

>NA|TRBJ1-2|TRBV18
CASSLGQENGYTF
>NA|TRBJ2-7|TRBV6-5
CASRGTAYEQYF
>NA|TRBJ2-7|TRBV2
CASRTGTYEQYF
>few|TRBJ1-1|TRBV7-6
CASSQHTDTEAFF
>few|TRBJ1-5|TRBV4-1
CASSLPDRLNQPQHF
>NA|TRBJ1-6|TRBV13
CASSPDGTGGNSPLHF
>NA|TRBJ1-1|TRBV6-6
CASSVGTGGSEAFF
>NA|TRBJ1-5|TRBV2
CASSEQGRDQPQHF
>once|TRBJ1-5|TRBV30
CAWSVGDSNQPQHF
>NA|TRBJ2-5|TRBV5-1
CASSLRLRIQETQYF
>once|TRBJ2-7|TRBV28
CASSSTGGGTYEQYF
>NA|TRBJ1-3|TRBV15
CATSRDHGSGNTIYF
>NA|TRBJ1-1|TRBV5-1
CASSLDPENTEAFF
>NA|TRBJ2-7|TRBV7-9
CASSSGFYEQYF
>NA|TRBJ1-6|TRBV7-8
CASSYREGVTLHF
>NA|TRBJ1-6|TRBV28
CASRPGNSPLHF
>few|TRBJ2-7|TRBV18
CASSPPDRANYEQYF
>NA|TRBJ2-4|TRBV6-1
CASSESGAPGLNIQYF
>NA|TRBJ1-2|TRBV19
CASSIAGTGNYGYTF
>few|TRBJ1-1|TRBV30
CASDRPLGTEAFF
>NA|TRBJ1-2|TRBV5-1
CASSLFLGEAGYTF
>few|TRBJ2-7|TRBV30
CAWEPEGAEQYF
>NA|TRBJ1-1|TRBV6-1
CASSVGGDTEAFF
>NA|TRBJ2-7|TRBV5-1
CASSLGQHGAYEQYF
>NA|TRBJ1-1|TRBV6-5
CASSYFDGDTEAFF
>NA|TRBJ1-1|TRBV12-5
CASGLAPKDRGTLTEAFF
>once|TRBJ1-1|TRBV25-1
CASSEWAGNTEAFF
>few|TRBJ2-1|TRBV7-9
CASSLALPYNEQFF
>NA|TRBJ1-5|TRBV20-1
CSAIEERAQHF
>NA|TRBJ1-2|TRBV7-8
CASSRTDRAASYTF
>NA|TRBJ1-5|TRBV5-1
CASSSSPGGEDQPQHF
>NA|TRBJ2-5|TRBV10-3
CAIGLTGAEETQYF
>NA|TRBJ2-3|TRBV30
CAWNGDSTDTQYF
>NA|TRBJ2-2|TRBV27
CASSLTGTGELFF
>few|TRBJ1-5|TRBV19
CASSIFRGGNQPQHF
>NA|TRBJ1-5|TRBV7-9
CASSFGRDQPQHF
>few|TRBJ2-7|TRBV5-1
CASSGPGGNEQYF
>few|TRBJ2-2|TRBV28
CASRVDGGELFF
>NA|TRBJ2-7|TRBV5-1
CASSPNYIDHYEQYF
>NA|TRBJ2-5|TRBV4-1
CASRLPGQVLETQYF
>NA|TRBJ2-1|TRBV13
CASSSRDRGYNEQFF